The sequence of this TCR beta chain was determined in a study of blood T cells in healthy people across ages. The CDR3 runs to 12 residues. Germline V gene data show CDR1 as MGHDK and CDR2 as SYGVNS. V was trimmed by 3 bases and J by 5 bases, leaving 7 bases between them. The authors ran a second PCR of roughly 7 to 11 cycles using a sample-barcoded 5' primer and a J-beta primer mix. Via MiXCR, TCRdb re-called the 5' RACE reads, giving one row per CDR3 protein. This sample yields about a million distinct CDR3 sequences, of which under 50% are seen a single time; under 15% belongs to the top ten. This receptor was taken from a man younger than 40 in good health. Sample: blood. V and J are TRBV25-1 and TRBJ2-5; D gene ambiguous. CDR3 coding DNA: TGTGCCAGCAGTGAGGTTGGGGAGACCCAGTACTTC. It encodes CASSEVGETQYF.